These 4 T cell receptor beta chains originate from one sample sequenced in a study of cytomegalovirus exposure and HLA in healthy donors. PCR primers comprised 60 Vbeta and 13 Jbeta primers. The data were produced by immunoSEQ multiplex PCR, yet TCRdb's version contains in-frame clones alone and is incomplete. The repertoire has more than 110,000 clones, approximately 84% of them found once; the top ten carry around 1.5%. Sequencing was performed on PBMCs. Receptor source: a man aged 25 to 40 in good health and CMV-seropositive.

This clone has just one count. The chain uses TRBV18 and TRBJ2-7; D remains unclear. CDR3 length: 14 amino acids. The germline CDR1 and CDR2 sequences are KGHSH and LQKENI. Trimming removed 1 base at V and 2 bases at J, with 9 bases between. This CDR3 reads CASSPLTAPYEQYF. CDR3 nucleotides: TGTGCCAGCTCACCACTGACTGCCCCCTACGAGCAGTACTTC.

The chain recombines TRBV27 with TRBJ2-4; TRBD2 is a possible D gene (6 bases). Trimming removed 4 bases from V and 7 bases from J, with 14 bases in between. Germline CDR1 MNHEY, CDR2 SMNVEV (reference sequence). The CDR3 runs 14 residues. CDR3 protein: CASSSEGSRNIQYF. For the CDR3, the DNA is TGTGCCAGCAGTTCGGAGGGGTCGCGGAACATTCAGTACTTC.

J is TRBJ2-2 and V is TRBV29-1; 7 positions match TRBD2. The germline V gene has CDR1 SQVTM and CDR2 ANQGSEA. The CDR3 contains 13 residues. Germline trimming cut 8 bases from V and 3 bases from J; bases unmatched to any gene: 6. CDR3 in DNA: TGCAGCTCCTACCGGGGGGACACCGGGGAGCTGTTTTTT. Translating it yields CSSYRGDTGELFF.

The chain combines TRBV14 with TRBJ1-1; 8 bases fit TRBD1. The CDR3 runs to 13 residues. Germline V gives CDR1 SGHDN, CDR2 FVKESK. The ends lost 0 bases at V and 11 bases at J; junction bases unmatched: 5. In DNA form, the CDR3 reads TGTGCCAGCAGCCAAGAATGGCGGACAGGGGCTTTCTTT. As protein: CASSQEWRTGAFF.